These 21 T cell receptor beta chains came from one sample sequenced in a study of blood T cells in healthy people across ages. A sample-barcoded 5' primer and a J-beta primer mix were used in a second PCR of roughly 6 to 11 cycles. TCRdb processed the 5' RACE reads anew with MiXCR; each CDR3 protein has one entry. The profile shows about a million distinct CDR3 sequences, roughly two fifths of them singletons. Material: blood. Source of these receptors: a man younger than 35 in good health.

This clonotype was observed a handful of times. This chain links TRBV2 with TRBJ1-4; D gene ambiguous. Trimming shortened V by 4 bases and J by 4 bases, and 10 bases separated the two germline ends. CDR1 is SNHLY and CDR2 is FYNNEI in the germline V gene. The CDR3 has 14 residues. CDR3 bases: TGTGCCAGCAGTGTTCCGAGAAGTAATGAAAAACTGTTTTTT. Translated: CASSVPRSNEKLFF.

This clonotype was counted only a few times. The rearrangement uses TRBV7-2 and TRBJ2-5; maybe TRBD2 (6 bases). Trimming cost V 7 bases and J 2 bases, with 11 bases left between them. Germline V lookup: CDR1 SGHTA, CDR2 FQGNSA. This CDR3 region has 13 residues. CDR3 protein: CASTRDFQETQYF. CDR3 coding DNA: TGTGCCAGCACCCGGGACTTTCAAGAGACCCAGTACTTC.

This clonotype has only a few counts. The chain employs TRBV9 and TRBJ2-3; D is possibly TRBD2 (6 bases). CDR1 and CDR2 from the germline V gene are SGDLS and YYNGEE. The CDR3 extends over 15 amino acids. V was pared by 1 base and J by 3 bases, with 12 bases between. The CDR3 region has the DNA TGTGCCAGCAGCGTATCGGCGGGGCCTACAGATACGCAGTATTTT. Amino acids: CASSVSAGPTDTQYF.

This rearrangement joins TRBV29-1 to TRBJ2-5; D is uncertain. Trimming stripped 1 base from V and 4 bases from J, with 4 bases between. CDR1 is SQVTM, CDR2 ANQGSEA, per germline. This CDR3 is 11 amino acids long. CDR3 loop: CSVEGTETQYF. As DNA, the CDR3 is TGCAGCGTTGAAGGTACAGAGACCCAGTACTTC.

The chain uses TRBV6-1 and TRBJ2-1, with TRBD1 identical over 7 bases. The J call may not be correct, given that the DNA end is closer to TRBJ2-7. Germline lookup yields CDR1 MNHNS and CDR2 SASEGT. The CDR3 has 14 residues. CDR3 nucleotides: TGTGCCAGCGAGACAGGGATTGCCTACAATGAGCAGTACTTC. Translation gives CASETGIAYNEQYF.

Only a few counts were recorded for this clonotype. The chain carries TRBV7-2 and TRBJ1-6; D is unclear. The CDR3 runs to 13 residues. The V gene's germline CDR1 is SGHTA and CDR2 FQGNSA. Trimming removed 6 bases from V and 10 bases from J, with 13 bases in between. The CDR3 is CASSAPLGSPLHF. For the CDR3, the DNA is TGTGCCAGCAGTGCGCCGTTGGGATCACCCCTCCACTTT.

This clonotype was recorded many times. J is TRBJ1-4 and V is TRBV10-3; no reliable D call. This CDR3 is 12 amino acids long. V was pared by 2 bases and J by 6 bases, with 4 bases between. Germline CDR1 ENHRY, CDR2 SYGVKD. The CDR3 reads CAISERDEKLFF. The CDR3 nucleotides read TGTGCCATCAGTGAGCGGGATGAAAAACTGTTTTTT.

This clonotype turned up a few times. This sequence joins TRBV20-1 and TRBJ2-7, with D possibly TRBD2 on 6 matching bases. The V gene lost 6 bases and the J gene lost 7 bases, with 19 bases spanning the gap. The CDR3 has 13 amino acids. Germline assignment: CDR1 DFQATT and CDR2 SNEGSKA (reference sequence). CDR3 DNA: TGCAGTGCCCGGAGCGGGCAGGGTCGAGAGCAGTACTTC. Protein sequence: CSARSGQGREQYF.

The chain has TRBV6-5 and TRBJ2-5; TRBD2 agrees at 7 bases. The J call is in doubt because the DNA end fits TRBJ2-1 better. Germline lookup yields CDR1 MNHEY and CDR2 SVGAGI. CDR3 length equals 15 residues. The DNA for the CDR3 is TGTGCCAGCAGTTACTCGAACGGGGCGGGAGAGACCCAGTTCTTC. This sequence encodes CASSYSNGAGETQFF.

As for this clonotype: The conserved final phenylalanine or tryptophan is absent from the CDR3, which likely points to a read error. V and J are TRBV7-9 and TRBJ2-7; 7 bases are a match to TRBD1. The CDR3 covers 13 residues. Germline values: CDR1 SEHNR, CDR2 FQNEAQ (reference sequence). Trimming removed 6 bases from V and 3 bases from J; junction bases left unmatched: 5. The CDR3 DNA is TGTGCCAGCAGGGCCGGGACAGTCTACGAGCAGTACCTC. Protein product: CASRAGTVYEQYL.

V and J are TRBV25-1 and TRBJ1-4; no definite D call. The V end was cut by 5 bases, the J end by 10 bases, with 20 bases between. The CDR3 loop spans 15 amino acids. Germline V gene data show CDR1 as MGHDK and CDR2 as SYGVNS. The CDR3 bases are TGTGCCAGCAGTTTCGCCGGCCAAGGGATTGGAAAACTGTTTTTT. Its translation: CASSFAGQGIGKLFF.

The chain couples TRBV4-1 to TRBJ2-2; D gene uncertain. Germline V gene lookup returns CDR1 MGHRA and CDR2 YSYEKL. V lost 3 bases and J 2 bases, leaving 10 bases between the germline ends. This CDR3 contains 15 residues. CDR3 in DNA: TGCGCCAGCAGCCATGTGTCTATCAACACCGGGGAGCTGTTTTTT. It specifies CASSHVSINTGELFF.

The chain uses TRBV4-3 and TRBJ2-2, with 12 positions matching TRBD2. This CDR3 contains 20 residues. In germline, CDR1 is LGHNA, CDR2 YSLEER. J gave up 0 bases and V 6 bases, and 14 bases lay outside the gene matches. CDR3 region: CASSPNTYTSGGSNTGELFF. CDR3 nucleotide sequence: TGCGCCAGCAGTCCCAACACCTATACTAGCGGGGGGTCGAACACCGGGGAGCTGTTTTTT.

This clonotype was observed a few times. The V and J genes are TRBV20-1 and TRBJ2-3, with 11 bases lining up with TRBD2. Germline V gives CDR1 DFQATT, CDR2 SNEGSKA (reference sequence). With V trimmed by 5 bases and J by 2 bases, 9 bases remained unmatched. The CDR3 loop spans 16 amino acids. CDR3 loop: CSAPPRGLAVTDTQYF. The CDR3 region has the DNA TGCAGTGCTCCCCCCCGGGGACTAGCGGTCACAGATACGCAGTATTTT.

This clonotype was detected a few times. V is TRBV7-3 and J is TRBJ1-2; possibly TRBD1 for D (6 bases). Trimming pared 5 bases from V and 0 bases from J, leaving 16 bases between. Germline CDR1 and CDR2: SGHTA and FQGTGA. The CDR3 runs to 16 residues. CDR3 DNA: TGTGCCAGCAGCCCAATGAGGACAGTTTCTAACTATGGCTACACCTTC. This encodes CASSPMRTVSNYGYTF. Looking up the rest from reference TRBV7-3 and TRBJ1-2 gives the full variable domain: GAGVSQTPSNKVTEKGKYVELRCDPISGHTALYWYRQSLGQGPEFLIYFQGTGAADDSGLPNDRFFAVRPEGSVSTLKIQRTERGDSAVYLCASSPMRTVSNYGYTFGSGTRLTVV.

Many counts were recorded for this clonotype. This chain links TRBV6-6 with TRBJ2-7; D gene ambiguous. Trimming took off 2 bases at V and 3 bases at J, with 11 bases between the two ends. Germline CDR1 MNHNY, CDR2 SVGAGI (reference sequence). This CDR3 has 14 amino acids. The DNA of the CDR3 is TGTGCCAGCAGTTACGAAGGATGGGACTACGAGCAGTACTTC. It translates to CASSYEGWDYEQYF.

This clonotype came up a few times. CDR3 DNA sequence: TGCAGCGTTGGAGAGGGGTCGAACACTGAAGCTTTCTTT. This translates into CSVGEGSNTEAFF. This rearrangement joins TRBV29-1 to TRBJ1-1; tentative D call: TRBD1 (5 bases). Germline loops: CDR1 SQVTM, CDR2 ANQGSEA. This CDR3 comprises 13 residues. The germline V and J ends were trimmed by 4 bases and 1 base, with 10 bases remaining between them.

This clonotype was observed a few times. The chain uses TRBV4-3 and TRBJ1-2, with 7 bases matching TRBD1. V was clipped by 1 base and J by 4 bases; unmatched bases: 15. Germline CDR1 is LGHNA and CDR2 is YSLEER. The CDR3 consists of 18 residues. The CDR3 spells CASSQGVGTDPYFYGYTF. For the CDR3, the DNA is TGCGCCAGCAGCCAAGGGGTGGGGACAGACCCCTATTTCTATGGCTACACCTTC.

This clonotype was detected only a few times. The genes are TRBV27 and TRBJ1-2; D gene ambiguous. This CDR3 region has 14 residues. V lost 3 bases and J 6 bases, leaving 14 bases between the germline ends. Per the germline V gene, CDR1 is MNHEY and CDR2 is SMNVEV (reference sequence). The CDR3 reads CASSFHGLDDGYTF. The CDR3 bases are TGTGCCAGCAGTTTCCACGGACTGGACGATGGCTACACCTTC.

This clonotype turned up a few times. The rearrangement links TRBV7-2 to TRBJ2-3; TRBD2 agrees at 11 bases. CDR3 length: 16 amino acids. Trimming cost V 0 bases and J 5 bases; bases outside gene matches: 4. Germline values: CDR1 SGHTA, CDR2 FQGNSA. The CDR3 reads CASSLAPGTSGDTQYF. CDR3 DNA sequence: TGTGCCAGCAGCTTAGCGCCCGGGACTAGCGGAGATACGCAGTATTTT.

V and J are TRBV7-6 and TRBJ1-3, with D unresolved. The germline V gene encodes CDR1 SGHVS and CDR2 FNYEAQ. Trimming removed 5 bases from V and 0 bases from J, with 11 bases in between. The CDR3 extends over 15 amino acids. CDR3 loop: CASSLGTYSGNTIYF. Written as DNA, the CDR3 is TGTGCCAGCAGCCTTGGCACGTACTCTGGAAACACCATATATTTT.